This TCR beta chain was captured by sequencing in a study of cytomegalovirus exposure and HLA in healthy donors. Across the study: As released early, the data held 75 million to 90 million unique TCRs from HLA-typed donors. Findings and caveats of the study: It emerged from a later analysis that several of the most significant clusters appeared to be linked to common viral pathogens.

A multiplex PCR was run with 60 Vbeta primers and 13 Jbeta primers. The data were produced by immunoSEQ multiplex PCR, yet TCRdb's version contains in-frame clones alone and is incomplete. The sample lists 110,000 or so clones; roughly 79% were seen once. The CDR3 spans 15 residues. V lost 6 bases to trimming and J lost 5 bases, with 17 bases between them. The germline V gene encodes CDR1 KGHSH and CDR2 LQKENI. In the case of this clone: Its specificity is not known.

V gene TRBV18 combines with J gene TRBJ1-5, with D uncertain. The TCR comes from a man in his forties or fifties in good health and CMV-seronegative. Material for sequencing was PBMCs. CDR3 residues: CASSPLAAGDQPQHF. The CDR3 DNA follows: TGTGCCAGCTCCCCCCTGGCGGCCGGGGATCAGCCCCAGCATTTT.